These 13 T cell receptor beta chains were sequenced from one sample in a study of response to subunit inactivated influenza vaccine. TCRdb re-called the RT-PCR reads with MiXCR, one entry per CDR3 protein. The sample records about 570,000 distinct CDR3 sequences, about 11% being singletons. The sample was also reused in another study, on T cells expressing NK-cell markers. That paper notes: Template switching by 5'RACE with UMIs generated the TCR beta cDNA.

Source: PBMCs from blood, taken on the day of vaccination. These receptors were collected from a man in his fifties who received an inactivated influenza vaccine.

This clonotype was picked up a small number of times. The V gene is TRBV19, the J gene TRBJ2-1, with D possibly being TRBD1 or TRBD2 (6 bases each). V lost 3 bases, J lost 3 bases, and 18 bases lay in between. The CDR3 has 17 amino acids. The germline gives CDR1 LNHDA, CDR2 SQIVND (reference sequence). CDR3 protein: CASSIGRGAQDYNEQFF. Here the CDR3 DNA reads TGTGCCAGTAGTATTGGAAGGGGGGCCCAAGACTACAATGAGCAGTTCTTC.

This CDR3 reads CSDPGGYEQYF. Here the CDR3 DNA reads TGCAGCGATCCCGGAGGGTACGAGCAGTACTTC. The chain couples TRBV29-1 to TRBJ2-7; D may be TRBD2 (6 bases). Germline lookup yields CDR1 SQVTM and CDR2 ANQGSEA. The V end lost 7 bases, the J end lost 4 bases, and 11 bases lay between the germline ends. The CDR3 runs 11 residues.

This clonotype has only a few counts. The chain employs TRBV20-1 and TRBJ2-4, with D uncertain. Trimming took off 4 bases at V and 0 bases at J, with 10 bases between the two ends. The length of the CDR3 is 14 residues. CDR1 and CDR2 from the germline V gene are DFQATT and SNEGSKA (reference sequence). CDR3 in DNA: TGCAGTGCTAACTTCCTCCTAGCCAAAAACATTCAGTACTTC. Protein product: CSANFLLAKNIQYF.

J is TRBJ2-3 and V is TRBV5-1, with 7 bases identical to TRBD2. The germline V gene has CDR1 SGHRS and CDR2 YFSETQ. The CDR3 has 17 residues. After removal of 3 bases from V and 2 bases from J, the junction contained 12 bases not matched to a gene. CDR3 nucleotides: TGCGCCAGCAGCTCTCTCCTCTCGGGGACTACCACAGATACGCAGTATTTT. It encodes CASSSLLSGTTTDTQYF.

The chain is built from TRBV25-1 and TRBJ2-1; D not resolved. V gave up 1 base and J gave up 2 bases, with 12 bases separating them. This CDR3 has 16 residues. The V gene's germline CDR1 is MGHDK and CDR2 SYGVNS. CDR3 sequence reads: CASSELDGRPYNEQFF. Here the CDR3 DNA reads TGTGCCAGCAGTGAATTGGACGGTAGGCCCTACAATGAGCAGTTCTTC.

The gene calls are TRBV4-3 and TRBJ2-1, with TRBD2 matching 11 bases. Trimming cost V 0 bases and J 4 bases; bases outside gene matches: 14. Per the germline V gene, CDR1 is LGHNA and CDR2 is YSLEER. This CDR3 is 20 amino acids long. The DNA of the CDR3 is TGCGCCAGCAGCCAAGACCTGGGACTAGCGGCTCAAGCCCGGTACAATGAGCAGTTCTTC. Translating gives CASSQDLGLAAQARYNEQFF.

This clonotype came up many times. J is TRBJ2-7 and V is TRBV7-9; D remains unclear. CDR1 is SEHNR, CDR2 FQNEAQ, per germline (reference sequence). The CDR3 is 13 amino acids. The V gene lost 1 base and the J gene lost 9 bases, with 13 bases spanning the gap. DNA of the CDR3: TGTGCCAGCAGCTTAGTCCAAGAAGGAATGCAGTACTTC. Protein product: CASSLVQEGMQYF.

In its sample, this clonotype was seen many times. The CDR3 region has the DNA TGCGCCAGCAGCCAAAGACCTCAGGGGAGTGGTACTGAAGCTTTCTTT. It translates to CASSQRPQGSGTEAFF. The chain employs TRBV5-1 and TRBJ1-1; TRBD1 is a possible D gene (6 bases). Trimming took off 4 bases at V and 5 bases at J, with 21 bases between the two ends. This CDR3 has 16 amino acids. Germline CDR1 is SGHRS and CDR2 is YFSETQ.

The J gene is TRBJ2-3, the V gene TRBV15, with TRBD2 identical over 10 bases. Trimming cost V 6 bases and J 5 bases; bases outside gene matches: 8. Germline V gene lookup returns CDR1 LNHNV and CDR2 YYDKDF (reference sequence). The CDR3 contains 15 residues. CDR3 in amino acids: CATSPQRGGVDTQYF. CDR3 coding DNA: TGTGCCACCAGTCCTCAGCGGGGGGGCGTAGATACGCAGTATTTT.

The rearrangement links TRBV6-5 to TRBJ2-1, with 12 bases aligning to TRBD2. There are 15 residues in the CDR3. Germline V gene data show CDR1 as MNHEY and CDR2 as SVGAGI. J was trimmed by 5 bases and V by 6 bases; bases with no gene match: 5. CDR3 nucleotides: TGTGCCAGCAGATACGGACTAGCGGGGAACAATGAGCAGTTCTTC. It is translated as CASRYGLAGNNEQFF.

This rearrangement joins TRBV20-1 to TRBJ1-5, with D tentatively TRBD1 (5 bases). The CDR3 consists of 14 residues. Germline V CDR1 and CDR2: DFQATT, SNEGSKA (reference sequence). Trimming pared 2 bases from V and 5 bases from J, leaving 13 bases between. CDR3 amino acids: CSARIGGVDQPQHF. CDR3 nucleotide sequence: TGCAGTGCTAGAATCGGGGGGGTAGATCAGCCCCAGCATTTT.

The sample holds a few counts of this clonotype. The chain joins TRBV27 to TRBJ2-2, with 7 bases lining up with TRBD2. This CDR3 region has 16 residues. Germline-derived CDR1 and CDR2 are MNHEY and SMNVEV (reference sequence). V gave up 2 bases and J gave up 0 bases; unmatched junction bases: 3. CDR3 region: CASSLARGTNTGELFF. The DNA of the CDR3 is TGTGCCAGCAGTTTAGCGCGGGGGACGAACACCGGGGAGCTGTTTTTT.

This clonotype was seen more than once but under ten times. V gene TRBV20-1 combines with J gene TRBJ1-1; 8 bases are shared with TRBD1. J gave up 0 bases and V 1 base, and 7 bases lay outside the gene matches. This CDR3 is built from 16 residues. Germline CDR1 DFQATT, CDR2 SNEGSKA (reference sequence). CDR3 bases: TGCAGTGCTAGAGGGGACAGGAGGGGAATGAACACTGAAGCTTTCTTT. Translation: CSARGDRRGMNTEAFF.